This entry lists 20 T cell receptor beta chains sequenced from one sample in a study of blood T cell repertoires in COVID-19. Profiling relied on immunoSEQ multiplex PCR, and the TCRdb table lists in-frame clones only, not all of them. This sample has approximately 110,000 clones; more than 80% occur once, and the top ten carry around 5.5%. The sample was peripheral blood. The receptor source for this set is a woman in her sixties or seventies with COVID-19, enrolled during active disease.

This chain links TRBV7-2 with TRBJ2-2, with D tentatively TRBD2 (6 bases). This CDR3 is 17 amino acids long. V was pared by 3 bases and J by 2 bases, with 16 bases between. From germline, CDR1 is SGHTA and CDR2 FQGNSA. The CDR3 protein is CASSLVAGTDNTGELFF. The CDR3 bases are TGTGCCAGCAGCTTGGTTGCCGGGACTGATAACACCGGGGAGCTGTTTTTT.

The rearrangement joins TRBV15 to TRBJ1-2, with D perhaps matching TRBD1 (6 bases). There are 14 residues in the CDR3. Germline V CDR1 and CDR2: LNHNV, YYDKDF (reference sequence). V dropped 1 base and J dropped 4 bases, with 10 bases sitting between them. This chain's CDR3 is CATSRGAGVYGYTF. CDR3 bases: TGTGCCACCAGCAGAGGGGCAGGGGTCTATGGCTACACCTTC. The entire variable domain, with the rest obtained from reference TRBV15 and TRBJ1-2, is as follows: DAMVIQNPRYQVTQFGKPVTLSCSQTLNHNVMYWYQQKSSQAPKLLFHYYDKDFNNEADTPDNFQSRRPNTSFCFLDIRSPGLGDTAMYLCATSRGAGVYGYTFGSGTRLTVV.

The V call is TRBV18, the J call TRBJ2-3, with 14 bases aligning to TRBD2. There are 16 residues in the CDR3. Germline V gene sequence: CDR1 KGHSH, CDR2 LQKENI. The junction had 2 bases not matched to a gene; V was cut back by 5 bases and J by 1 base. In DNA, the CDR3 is TGTGCCAGCTCAACGACTAGCGGGGGGGGCACAGATACGCAGTATTTT. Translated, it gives CASSTTSGGGTDTQYF.

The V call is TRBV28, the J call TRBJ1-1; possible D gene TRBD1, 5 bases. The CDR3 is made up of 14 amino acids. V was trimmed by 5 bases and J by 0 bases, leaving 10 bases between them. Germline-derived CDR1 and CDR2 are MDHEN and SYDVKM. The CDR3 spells CASSLTDMNTEAFF. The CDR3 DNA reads TGTGCCAGCAGTCTGACAGACATGAACACTGAAGCTTTCTTT.

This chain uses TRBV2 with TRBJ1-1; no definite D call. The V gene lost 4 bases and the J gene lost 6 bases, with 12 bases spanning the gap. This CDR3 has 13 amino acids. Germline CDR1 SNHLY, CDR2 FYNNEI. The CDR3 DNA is TGTGCCAGCAGTGCCGGGGTCGGGGCTGAAGCTTTCTTT. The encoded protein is CASSAGVGAEAFF.

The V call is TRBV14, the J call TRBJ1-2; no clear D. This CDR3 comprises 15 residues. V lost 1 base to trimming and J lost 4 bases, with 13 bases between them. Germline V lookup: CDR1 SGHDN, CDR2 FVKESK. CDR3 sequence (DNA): TGTGCCAGCAGCCAAGGTGCCGAGGAACCCTATGGCTACACCTTC. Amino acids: CASSQGAEEPYGYTF.

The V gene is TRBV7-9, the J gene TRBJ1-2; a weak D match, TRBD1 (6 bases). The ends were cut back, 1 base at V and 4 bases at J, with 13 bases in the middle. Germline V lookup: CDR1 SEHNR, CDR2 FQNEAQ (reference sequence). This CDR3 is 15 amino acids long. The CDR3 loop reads CASSLDYGGFYGYTF. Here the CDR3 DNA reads TGTGCCAGCAGCTTAGATTATGGGGGCTTCTATGGCTACACCTTC.

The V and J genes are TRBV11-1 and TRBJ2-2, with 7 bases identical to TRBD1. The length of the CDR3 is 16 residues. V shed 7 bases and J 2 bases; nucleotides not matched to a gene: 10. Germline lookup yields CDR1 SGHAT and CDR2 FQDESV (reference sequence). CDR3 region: CASTRDDRVNTGELFF. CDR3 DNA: TGTGCCAGCACCAGGGATGACAGGGTTAACACCGGGGAGCTGTTTTTT.

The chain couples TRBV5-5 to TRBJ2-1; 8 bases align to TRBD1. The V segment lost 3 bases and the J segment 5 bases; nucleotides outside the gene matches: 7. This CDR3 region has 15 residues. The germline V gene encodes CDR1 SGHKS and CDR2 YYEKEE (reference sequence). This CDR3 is CASSYPGGPHNEQFF. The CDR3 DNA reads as TGTGCCAGCAGCTATCCAGGGGGCCCCCACAATGAGCAGTTCTTC.

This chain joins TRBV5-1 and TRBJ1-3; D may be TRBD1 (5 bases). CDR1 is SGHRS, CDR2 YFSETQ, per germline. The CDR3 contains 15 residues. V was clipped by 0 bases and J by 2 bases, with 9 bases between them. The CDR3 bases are TGCGCCAGCAGCTTGGATTTAGGGGCTGGAAACACCATATATTTT. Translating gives CASSLDLGAGNTIYF.

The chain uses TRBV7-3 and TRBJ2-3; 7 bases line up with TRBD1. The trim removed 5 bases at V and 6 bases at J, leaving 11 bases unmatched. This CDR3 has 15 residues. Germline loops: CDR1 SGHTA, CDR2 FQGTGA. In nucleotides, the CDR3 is TGTGCCAGCAGCCTAGAGGCCTGGGGACAGGATACGCAGTATTTT. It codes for CASSLEAWGQDTQYF.

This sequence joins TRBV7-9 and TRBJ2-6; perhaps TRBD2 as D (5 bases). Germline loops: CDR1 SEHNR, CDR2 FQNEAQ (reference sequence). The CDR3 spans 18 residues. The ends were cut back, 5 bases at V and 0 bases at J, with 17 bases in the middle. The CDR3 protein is CASSPTRTYSSGANVLTF. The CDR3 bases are TGTGCCAGCAGCCCAACTAGAACTTATAGCTCTGGGGCCAACGTCCTGACTTTC.

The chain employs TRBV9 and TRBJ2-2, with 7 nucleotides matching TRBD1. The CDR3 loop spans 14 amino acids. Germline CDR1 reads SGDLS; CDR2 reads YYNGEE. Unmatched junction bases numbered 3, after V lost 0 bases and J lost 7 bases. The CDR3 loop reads CASSVVGDSGELFF. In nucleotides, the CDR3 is TGTGCCAGCAGCGTAGTCGGGGACAGCGGGGAGCTGTTTTTT.

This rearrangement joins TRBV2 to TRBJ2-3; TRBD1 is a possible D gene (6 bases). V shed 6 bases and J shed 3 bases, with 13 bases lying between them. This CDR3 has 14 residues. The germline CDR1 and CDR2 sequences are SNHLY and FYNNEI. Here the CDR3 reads CASRLDRETDTQYF. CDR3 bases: TGTGCCAGCAGGTTGGACAGAGAAACAGATACGCAGTATTTT.

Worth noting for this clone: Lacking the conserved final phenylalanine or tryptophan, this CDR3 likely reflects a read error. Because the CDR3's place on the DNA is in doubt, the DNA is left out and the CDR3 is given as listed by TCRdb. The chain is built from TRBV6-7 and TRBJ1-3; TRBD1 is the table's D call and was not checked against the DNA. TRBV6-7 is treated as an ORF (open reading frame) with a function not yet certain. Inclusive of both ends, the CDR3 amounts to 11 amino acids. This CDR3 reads CASRSCAGTRL.

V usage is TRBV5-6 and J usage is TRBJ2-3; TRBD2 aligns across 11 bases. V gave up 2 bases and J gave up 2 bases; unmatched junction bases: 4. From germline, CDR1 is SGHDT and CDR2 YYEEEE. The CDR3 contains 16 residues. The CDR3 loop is CASSFRLAGPTDTQYF. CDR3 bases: TGTGCCAGCAGCTTCCGACTAGCGGGACCCACAGATACGCAGTATTTT.

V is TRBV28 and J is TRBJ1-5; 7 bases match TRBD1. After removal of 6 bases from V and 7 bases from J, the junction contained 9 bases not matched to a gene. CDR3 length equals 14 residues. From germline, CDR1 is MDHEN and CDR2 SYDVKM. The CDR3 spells CASSPTGKGQPQHF. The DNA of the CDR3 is TGTGCCAGCAGCCCGACAGGGAAGGGCCAGCCCCAGCATTTT.

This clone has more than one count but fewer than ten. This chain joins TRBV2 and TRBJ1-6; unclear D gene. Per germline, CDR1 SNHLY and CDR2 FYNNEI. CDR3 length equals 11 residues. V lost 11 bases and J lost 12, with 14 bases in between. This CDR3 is CASALGEPLHF. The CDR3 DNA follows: TGTGCCTCAGCGCTAGGAGAACCCCTCCACTTT.

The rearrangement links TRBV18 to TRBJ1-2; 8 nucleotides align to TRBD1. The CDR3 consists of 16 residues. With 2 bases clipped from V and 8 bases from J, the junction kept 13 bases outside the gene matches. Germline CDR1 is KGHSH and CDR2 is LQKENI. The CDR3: CASSPNSAKQGEGYTF. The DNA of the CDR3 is TGTGCCAGCTCACCAAATTCTGCTAAACAGGGGGAAGGCTACACCTTC. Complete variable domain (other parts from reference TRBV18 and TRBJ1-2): NAGVMQNPRHLVRRRGQEARLRCSPMKGHSHVYWYRQLPEEGLKFMVYLQKENIIDESGMPKERFSAEFPKEGPSILRIQQVVRGDSAAYFCASSPNSAKQGEGYTFGSGTRLTVV.

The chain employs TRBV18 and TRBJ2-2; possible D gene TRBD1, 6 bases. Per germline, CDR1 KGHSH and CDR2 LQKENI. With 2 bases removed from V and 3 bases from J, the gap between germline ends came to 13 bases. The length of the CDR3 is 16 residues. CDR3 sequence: CASSPVDRRDTGELFF. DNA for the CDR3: TGTGCCAGCTCACCAGTCGACAGGCGGGACACCGGGGAGCTGTTTTTT.